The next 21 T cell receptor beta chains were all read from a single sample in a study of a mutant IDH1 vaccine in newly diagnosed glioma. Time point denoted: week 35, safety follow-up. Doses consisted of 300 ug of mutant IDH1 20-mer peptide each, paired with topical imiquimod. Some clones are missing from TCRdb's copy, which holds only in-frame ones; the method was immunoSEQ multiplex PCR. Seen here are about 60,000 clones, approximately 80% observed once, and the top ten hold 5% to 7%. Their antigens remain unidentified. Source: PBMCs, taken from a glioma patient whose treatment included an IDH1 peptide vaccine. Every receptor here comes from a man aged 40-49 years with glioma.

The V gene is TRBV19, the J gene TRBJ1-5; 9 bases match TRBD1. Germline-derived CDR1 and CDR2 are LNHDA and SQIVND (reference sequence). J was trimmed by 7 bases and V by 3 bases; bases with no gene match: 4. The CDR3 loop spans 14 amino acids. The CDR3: CASSMGQGGQPQHF. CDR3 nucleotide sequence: TGTGCCAGTAGTATGGGACAGGGAGGCCAGCCCCAGCATTTT.

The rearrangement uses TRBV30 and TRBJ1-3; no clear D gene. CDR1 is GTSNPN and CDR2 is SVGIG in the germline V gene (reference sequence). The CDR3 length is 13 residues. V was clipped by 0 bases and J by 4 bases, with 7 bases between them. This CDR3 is CAWSVTAGNTIYF. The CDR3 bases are TGTGCCTGGAGTGTAACAGCCGGAAACACCATATATTTT.

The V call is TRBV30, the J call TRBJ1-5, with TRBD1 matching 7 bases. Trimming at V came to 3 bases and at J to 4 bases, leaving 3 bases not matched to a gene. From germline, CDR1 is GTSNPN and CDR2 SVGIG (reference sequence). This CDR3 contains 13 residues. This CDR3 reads CAWSGTENQPQHF. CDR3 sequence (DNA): TGTGCCTGGAGCGGGACAGAGAATCAGCCCCAGCATTTT.

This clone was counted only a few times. CDR3 residues: CASSSTGRSYEQYF. The CDR3 DNA sequence: TGTGCCAGCAGTTCCACGGGAAGATCCTACGAGCAGTACTTC. The V gene is TRBV27, the J gene TRBJ2-5; possibly TRBD2 for D (5 bases). The DNA matches TRBJ2-7 better at its end, which makes the J call doubtful. CDR3 size: 14 residues. Germline lookup yields CDR1 MNHEY and CDR2 SMNVEV (reference sequence).

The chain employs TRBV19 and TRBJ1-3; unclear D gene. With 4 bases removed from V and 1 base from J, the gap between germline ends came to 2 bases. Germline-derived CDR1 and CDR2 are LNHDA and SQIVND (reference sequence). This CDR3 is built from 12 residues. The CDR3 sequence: CASSTSGNTIYF. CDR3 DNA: TGTGCCAGTAGTACTTCTGGAAACACCATATATTTT.

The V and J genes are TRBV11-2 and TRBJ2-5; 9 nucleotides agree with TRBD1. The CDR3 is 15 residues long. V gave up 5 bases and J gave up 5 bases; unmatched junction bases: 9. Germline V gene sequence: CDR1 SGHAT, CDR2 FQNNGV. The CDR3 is CASSPGTGSYETQYF. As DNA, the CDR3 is TGTGCCAGCAGCCCGGGGACAGGGTCGTACGAGACCCAGTACTTC. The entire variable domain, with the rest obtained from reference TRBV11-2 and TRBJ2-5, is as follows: EAGVAQSPRYKIIEKRQSVAFWCNPISGHATLYWYQQILGQGPKLLIQFQNNGVVDDSQLPKDRFSAERLKGVDSTLKIQPAKLEDSAVYLCASSPGTGSYETQYFGPGTRLLVL.

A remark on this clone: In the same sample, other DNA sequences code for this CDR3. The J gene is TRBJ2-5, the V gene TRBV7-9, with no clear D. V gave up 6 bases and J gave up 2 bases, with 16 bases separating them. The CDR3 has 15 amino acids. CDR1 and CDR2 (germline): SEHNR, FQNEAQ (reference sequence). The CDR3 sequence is CASSFARANQETQYF. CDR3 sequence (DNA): TGTGCCAGCAGTTTTGCCCGGGCGAATCAAGAGACCCAGTACTTC.

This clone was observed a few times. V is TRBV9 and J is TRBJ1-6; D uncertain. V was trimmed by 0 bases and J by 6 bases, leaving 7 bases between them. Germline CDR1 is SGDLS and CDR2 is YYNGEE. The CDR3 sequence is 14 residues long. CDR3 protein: CASSVEVGNSPLHF. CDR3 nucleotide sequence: TGTGCCAGCAGCGTAGAAGTCGGTAATTCACCCCTCCACTTT.

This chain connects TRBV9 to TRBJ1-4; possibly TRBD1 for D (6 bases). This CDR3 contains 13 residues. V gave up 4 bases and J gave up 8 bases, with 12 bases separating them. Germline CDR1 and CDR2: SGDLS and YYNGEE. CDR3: CASSKGHGEKLFF. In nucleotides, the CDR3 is TGTGCCAGCAGCAAGGGACATGGGGAAAAACTGTTTTTT.

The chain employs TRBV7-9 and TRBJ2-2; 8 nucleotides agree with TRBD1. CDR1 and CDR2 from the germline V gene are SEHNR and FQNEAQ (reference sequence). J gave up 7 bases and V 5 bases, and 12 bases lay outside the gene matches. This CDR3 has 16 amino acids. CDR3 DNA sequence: TGTGCCAGCAGCCCCCTAATGGACAGGGAAGGCGGGGAGCTGTTTTTT. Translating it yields CASSPLMDREGGELFF.

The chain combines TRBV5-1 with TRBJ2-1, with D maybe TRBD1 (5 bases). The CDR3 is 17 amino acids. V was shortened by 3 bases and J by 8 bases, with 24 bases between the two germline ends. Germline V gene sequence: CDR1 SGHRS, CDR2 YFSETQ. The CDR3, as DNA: TGCGCCAGCAGCTCGACGCCGAAGACGAGCCTAGGGGATGAGCAGTTCTTC. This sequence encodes CASSSTPKTSLGDEQFF.

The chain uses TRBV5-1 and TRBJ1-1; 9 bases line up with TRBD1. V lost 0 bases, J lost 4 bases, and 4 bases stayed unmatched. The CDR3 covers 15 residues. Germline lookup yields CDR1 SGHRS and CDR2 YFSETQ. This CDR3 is CASSLGTGVGTEAFF. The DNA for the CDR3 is TGCGCCAGCAGCTTGGGGACAGGGGTGGGCACTGAAGCTTTCTTT. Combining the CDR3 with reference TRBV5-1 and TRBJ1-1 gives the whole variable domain KAGVTQTPRYLIKTRGQQVTLSCSPISGHRSVSWYQQTPGQGLQFLFEYFSETQRNKGNFPGRFSGRQFSNSRSEMNVSTLELGDSALYLCASSLGTGVGTEAFFGQGTRLTVV.

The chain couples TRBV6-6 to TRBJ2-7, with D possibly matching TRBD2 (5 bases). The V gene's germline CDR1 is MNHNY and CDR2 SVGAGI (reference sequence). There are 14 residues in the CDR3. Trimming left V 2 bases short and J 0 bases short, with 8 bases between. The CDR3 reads CASSYEGTSYEQYF. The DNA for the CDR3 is TGTGCCAGCAGTTACGAGGGAACCTCCTACGAGCAGTACTTC.

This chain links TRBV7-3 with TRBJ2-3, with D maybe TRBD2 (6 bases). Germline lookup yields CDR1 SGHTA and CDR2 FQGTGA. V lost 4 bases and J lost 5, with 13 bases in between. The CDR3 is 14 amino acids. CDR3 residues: CASSSHGGLDTQYF. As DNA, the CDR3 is TGTGCCAGCAGCTCCCACGGAGGGTTAGATACGCAGTATTTT.

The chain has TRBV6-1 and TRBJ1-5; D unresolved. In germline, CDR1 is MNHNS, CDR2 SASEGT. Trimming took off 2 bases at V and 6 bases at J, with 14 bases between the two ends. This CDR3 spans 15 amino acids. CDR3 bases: TGTGCCAGCAGTGAAAGAACGGGAAAGCGTCAGCCCCAGCATTTT. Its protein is CASSERTGKRQPQHF.

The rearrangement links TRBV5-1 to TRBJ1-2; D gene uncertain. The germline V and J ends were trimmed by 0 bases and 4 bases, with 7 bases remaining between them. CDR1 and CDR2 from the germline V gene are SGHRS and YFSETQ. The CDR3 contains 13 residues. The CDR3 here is CASSLGTLYGYTF. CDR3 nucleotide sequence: TGCGCCAGCAGCTTGGGGACGCTCTATGGCTACACCTTC.

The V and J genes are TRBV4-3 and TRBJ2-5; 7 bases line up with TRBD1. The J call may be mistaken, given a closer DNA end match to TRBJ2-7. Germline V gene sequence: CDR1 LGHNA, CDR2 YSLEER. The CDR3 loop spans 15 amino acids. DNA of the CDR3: TGCGCCAGCAGCCAGCTAACAGGGGACACCTACGAGCAGTACTTC. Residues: CASSQLTGDTYEQYF.

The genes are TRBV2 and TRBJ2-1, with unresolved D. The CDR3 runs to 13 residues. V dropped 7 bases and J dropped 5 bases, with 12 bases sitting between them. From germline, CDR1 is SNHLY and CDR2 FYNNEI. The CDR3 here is CASTGDGNNEQFF. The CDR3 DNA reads TGTGCCAGCACCGGCGACGGTAACAATGAGCAGTTCTTC.

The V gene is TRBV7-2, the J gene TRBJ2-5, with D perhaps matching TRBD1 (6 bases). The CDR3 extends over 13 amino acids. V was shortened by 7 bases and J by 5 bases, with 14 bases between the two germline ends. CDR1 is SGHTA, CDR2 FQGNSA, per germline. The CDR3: CASNPRGAETQYF. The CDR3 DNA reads TGTGCCAGCAACCCCAGGGGCGCTGAGACCCAGTACTTC.

This CDR3 reads CASSQQGQGIGTVGFF. DNA for the CDR3: TGCGCCAGCAGCCAACAAGGACAGGGGATTGGGACAGTGGGGTTCTTC. The chain has TRBV4-1 and TRBJ2-1; 9 positions agree with TRBD1. J lost 15 bases, V lost 2 bases, and 17 bases had no gene match. The CDR3 has 16 residues. CDR1 is MGHRA and CDR2 is YSYEKL in the germline V gene.

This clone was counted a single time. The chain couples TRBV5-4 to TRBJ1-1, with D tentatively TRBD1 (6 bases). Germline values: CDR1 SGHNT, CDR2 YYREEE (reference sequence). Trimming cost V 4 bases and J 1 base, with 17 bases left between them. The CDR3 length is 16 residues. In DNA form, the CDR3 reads TGTGCCAGCAGCCGCGGCCAGGGGAGAGGGAACACTGAAGCTTTCTTT. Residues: CASSRGQGRGNTEAFF.